One and the same sample provided the 16 T cell receptor beta chains below, sequenced in a study of T cell responses to AZD1222 COVID-19 vaccine (dated by TCRdb to the early 2020s). What this sample's time point label stands for: baseline before first vaccination. Library preparation used the immunoSEQ multiplex PCR assay. The clones in this table, taken by TCRdb from immuneACCESS, are in-frame only. Not every clone is retained; where verified, under half of the shortfall comes from an unresolved V gene, and the cause of the rest is unknown. For this sample the table gives some 150,000 clones, of which about 93% were detected only once. The top ten clonotypes cover around 5% of the sample. Source: peripheral blood, taken on day 0 of AZD1222 vaccination. These receptors came from an adult in good health.

DNA of the CDR3: TGTGCCAGCAGCGTAGGGACGGCCCTCAATTACGAGCAGTACTTC. Translating it yields CASSVGTALNYEQYF. V and J are TRBV9 and TRBJ2-7; D uncertain. Trimming took 0 bases from V and 4 from J, leaving 14 bases between them. CDR3 length equals 15 residues. Germline CDR1 and CDR2: SGDLS and YYNGEE.

Details on this clone: Other DNA sequences in this sample translate to the same CDR3. The chain has TRBV9 and TRBJ1-2; TRBD1 is a possible D gene (5 bases). The CDR3 contains 13 residues. V lost 0 bases and J 3 bases, leaving 6 bases between the germline ends. Germline V gene data show CDR1 as SGDLS and CDR2 as YYNGEE. In DNA form, the CDR3 reads TGTGCCAGCAGCGTAGGGGGGGACTATGGCTACACCTTC. It specifies CASSVGGDYGYTF. The full variable domain, rest sourced from reference TRBV9 and TRBJ1-2, is DSGVTQTPKHLITATGQRVTLRCSPRSGDLSVYWYQQSLDQGLQFLIQYYNGEERAKGNILERFSAQQFPDLHSELNLSSLELGDSALYFCASSVGGDYGYTFGSGTRLTVV.

The chain couples TRBV18 to TRBJ2-7; D is unresolved. Between the trimmed V and J ends, which lost 1 base and 4 bases, there was a span of 14 bases. This CDR3 region has 15 residues. Germline values: CDR1 KGHSH, CDR2 LQKENI. The CDR3 protein is CASSPRSDLGYEQYF. The DNA of the CDR3 is TGTGCCAGCTCACCACGTTCGGACCTTGGGTACGAGCAGTACTTC.

The J gene is TRBJ2-7, the V gene TRBV19, with 11 nucleotides matching TRBD1. The V segment lost 4 bases and the J segment 2 bases; nucleotides outside the gene matches: 1. Germline lookup yields CDR1 LNHDA and CDR2 SQIVND (reference sequence). This CDR3 contains 14 residues. The CDR3 DNA reads as TGTGCCAGTAGTACGGACAGGGGGCCCTACGAGCAGTACTTC. This gives the protein CASSTDRGPYEQYF. Drawing the rest from reference TRBV19 and TRBJ2-7, the complete variable domain is DGGITQSPKYLFRKEGQNVTLSCEQNLNHDAMYWYRQDPGQGLRLIYYSQIVNDFQKGDIAEGYSVSREKKESFPLTVTSAQKNPTAFYLCASSTDRGPYEQYFGPGTRLTVT.

The chain links TRBV4-3 to TRBJ1-1; D is unclear. Trimming took 1 base from V and 6 from J, leaving 9 bases between them. The CDR3 has 13 amino acids. Per the germline V gene, CDR1 is LGHNA and CDR2 is YSLEER. CDR3 DNA sequence: TGCGCCAGCAGCCAAGTACGAGGATCTGAAGCTTTCTTT. Encoded protein: CASSQVRGSEAFF.

This clone was counted only a few times. This sequence joins TRBV4-2 and TRBJ2-3; D gene uncertain. Per germline, CDR1 LGHNA and CDR2 YNFKEQ. This CDR3 comprises 16 residues. The ends were cut back, 0 bases at V and 5 bases at J, with 15 bases in the middle. The CDR3 DNA sequence: TGTGCCAGCAGCCAAGAGCCCGGCTCCCTGGGAGATACGCAGTATTTT. Protein: CASSQEPGSLGDTQYF.

The V gene is TRBV19, the J gene TRBJ1-3, with D uncertain. V was trimmed by 3 bases and J by 4 bases, leaving 10 bases between them. This CDR3 is 14 amino acids long. Germline-derived CDR1 and CDR2 are LNHDA and SQIVND (reference sequence). The CDR3 loop is CASSIDLEGNTIYF. The CDR3 coding sequence is TGTGCCAGTAGTATCGACCTCGAAGGAAACACCATATATTTT.

This chain uses TRBV6-5 with TRBJ2-7; TRBD1 matches at 7 bases. The CDR3 has 13 residues. V lost 6 bases and J lost 6; bases outside the gene matches: 8. The V gene's germline CDR1 is MNHEY and CDR2 SVGAGI. The CDR3 DNA reads TGTGCCAGCAGGGGGACAGCAGGTCGCGAGCAGTACTTC. Amino acids: CASRGTAGREQYF.

The chain is built from TRBV28 and TRBJ2-1, with TRBD2 matching over 8 bases. J gave up 2 bases and V 8 bases, and 8 bases lay outside the gene matches. Germline CDR1 and CDR2: MDHEN and SYDVKM. The CDR3 is 15 residues long. The CDR3 is CASRGGLAAYNEQFF. Written as DNA, the CDR3 is TGTGCCAGCCGGGGGGGGCTAGCGGCCTACAATGAGCAGTTCTTC.

The chain couples TRBV11-2 to TRBJ2-7; a weak D match, TRBD1 (6 bases). Germline loops: CDR1 SGHAT, CDR2 FQNNGV. CDR3 size: 13 residues. V was trimmed by 3 bases and J by 3 bases, leaving 9 bases between them. The CDR3 is CASSFGDNYEQYF. CDR3 sequence (DNA): TGTGCCAGCAGCTTCGGGGACAACTACGAGCAGTACTTC.

The chain joins TRBV6-5 to TRBJ1-2, with TRBD1 identical over 9 bases. Trimming at V came to 1 base and at J to 7 bases, leaving 7 bases not matched to a gene. Germline V gene data show CDR1 as MNHEY and CDR2 as SVGAGI. CDR3 length: 15 residues. The CDR3 nucleotides are TGTGCCAGCAGTTACTTACAGGGGGCTCAGGGTGGCTACACCTTC. This encodes CASSYLQGAQGGYTF.

This sequence joins TRBV9 and TRBJ2-1; D is ambiguous. CDR1 and CDR2 from the germline V gene are SGDLS and YYNGEE. The CDR3 sequence is 12 residues long. The V gene lost 0 bases and the J gene lost 5 bases, with 3 bases spanning the gap. The CDR3 reads CASSVGDNEQFF. The CDR3 DNA reads TGTGCCAGCAGCGTAGGCGACAATGAGCAGTTCTTC.

V is TRBV4-1 and J is TRBJ2-5; unclear D gene. The ends were cut back, 4 bases at V and 2 bases at J, with 17 bases in the middle. The CDR3 spans 16 residues. Per germline, CDR1 MGHRA and CDR2 YSYEKL. The CDR3 spells CASSPRYHTGQETQYF. CDR3 in DNA: TGCGCCAGCAGCCCCCGTTATCACACGGGTCAAGAGACCCAGTACTTC.

The chain uses TRBV29-1 and TRBJ1-2; 8 bases align to TRBD1. V shed 6 bases and J 4 bases; nucleotides not matched to a gene: 7. The CDR3 contains 13 residues. Germline V gene sequence: CDR1 SQVTM, CDR2 ANQGSEA. CDR3 DNA sequence: TGCAGCGTCGCCAGGGGGCTTAGCTATGGCTACACCTTC. Its protein is CSVARGLSYGYTF.

The chain has TRBV20-1 and TRBJ1-2, with D uncertain. CDR1 is DFQATT and CDR2 is SNEGSKA in the germline V gene (reference sequence). The CDR3 runs 11 residues. The CDR3 protein is CIGEGGNGYTF. CDR3 DNA: TGCATTGGGGAGGGAGGGAATGGCTACACCTTC.

This clone was counted a single time. V is TRBV9 and J is TRBJ2-7; TRBD2 agrees at 7 bases. V lost 0 bases, J lost 4 bases, and 4 bases stayed unmatched. Germline V gene sequence: CDR1 SGDLS, CDR2 YYNGEE. The CDR3 runs to 14 residues. CDR3 in amino acids: CASSVGGTNYEQYF. The CDR3 DNA reads as TGTGCCAGCAGCGTAGGTGGGACTAATTACGAGCAGTACTTC.